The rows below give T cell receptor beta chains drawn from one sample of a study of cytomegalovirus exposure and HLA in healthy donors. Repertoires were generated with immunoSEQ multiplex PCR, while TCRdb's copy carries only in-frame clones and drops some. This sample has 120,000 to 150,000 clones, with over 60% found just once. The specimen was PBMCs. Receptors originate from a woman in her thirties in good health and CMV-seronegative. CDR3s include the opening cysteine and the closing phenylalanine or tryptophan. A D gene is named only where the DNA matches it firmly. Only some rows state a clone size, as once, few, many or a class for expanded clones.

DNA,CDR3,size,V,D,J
TGTGCCTGGAGTGTACAGGGCAGTACCGGGGAGCTGTTTTTT,CAWSVQGSTGELFF,NA,TRBV30,NA,TRBJ2-2
TGTGCCAGCAGCCAAGTTATCGGGACAGGCCTTCTCTCTGGAAACACCATATATTTT,CASSQVIGTGLLSGNTIYF,NA,TRBV4-2,TRBD1,TRBJ1-3
TGTGCCAGCAGTCAGGCCCAGCGGGGTAACACAGATACGCAGTATTTT,CASSQAQRGNTDTQYF,NA,TRBV7-9,TRBD2,TRBJ2-3
TGCGCCAGCAGCTTATTAGCGGGGCTTAGCACAGATACGCAGTATTTT,CASSLLAGLSTDTQYF,NA,TRBV5-1,TRBD2,TRBJ2-3
TGTGCCAGCAGGAACCACAGGGGATCCGGCTACACCTTC,CASRNHRGSGYTF,NA,TRBV6-5,TRBD1,TRBJ1-2
TGTGCCAGCAGTTTACAGGGGACAGGGTCGAGCACTGAAGCTTTCTTT,CASSLQGTGSSTEAFF,many,TRBV6-5,TRBD1,TRBJ1-1
TGTGCCTGGGGGGAGTTGGCCGGGGAGCTGTTTTTT,CAWGELAGELFF,NA,TRBV30,NA,TRBJ2-2
TGTGCCAGCAGCGTACAGGGCAGGAACACTGAAGCTTTCTTT,CASSVQGRNTEAFF,NA,TRBV7-8,NA,TRBJ1-1
TGTGCCATCAGTGAGGGGGCGACAGGCACTGAAGCTTTCTTT,CAISEGATGTEAFF,NA,TRBV10-3,NA,TRBJ1-1
TGTGCCAGCAGCCACAGGGCTGAAGCTTTCTTT,CASSHRAEAFF,NA,TRBV6-6,NA,TRBJ1-1
TGTGCCAGCAGCTCCGGGACTAGCGGGGGGACCACAGATACGCAGTATTTT,CASSSGTSGGTTDTQYF,NA,TRBV7-3,TRBD2,TRBJ2-3
TGTGCCAGCAGCTTCTTAGCGGGGGGGTTAGAGACCCAGTACTTC,CASSFLAGGLETQYF,NA,TRBV5-8,TRBD2,TRBJ2-5
TGTGCCAGCAGCTTGTACGAGAGGAACCCCTCTGGAAACACCATATATTTT,CASSLYERNPSGNTIYF,NA,TRBV5-6,NA,TRBJ1-3
TGTGCCAGCAGCCCCGTGGGAGACGAGCAGTACTTC,CASSPVGDEQYF,NA,TRBV7-8,NA,TRBJ2-7
TGTGCCAGCAGCCCCGGCGCAGGAACCTACAATGAGCAGTTCTTC,CASSPGAGTYNEQFF,NA,TRBV11-2,NA,TRBJ2-1
TGTGCCAGCAGTGGCCGACTCGAGACCCAGTACTTC,CASSGRLETQYF,NA,TRBV2,NA,TRBJ2-5
TGTGCCAGCAGCTTGAATCGGGGGTCTGAAGCTTTCTTT,CASSLNRGSEAFF,NA,TRBV11-2,NA,TRBJ1-1
TGTGCCATTTACAGGCCAAGCACAGATACGCAGTATTTT,CAIYRPSTDTQYF,NA,TRBV6-6,NA,TRBJ2-3
TGTGCCAGCAGTGAAGCTGGGTGGTACAGGGGTTCCAATGAGCAGTTCTTC,CASSEAGWYRGSNEQFF,once,TRBV6-1,TRBD1,TRBJ2-1
TGCGCCAGCAGCCTTGACAGGGTCGGGGAGCTGTTTTTT,CASSLDRVGELFF,NA,TRBV5-1,TRBD1,TRBJ2-2
TGTGCCAGCAGCTTAGTGGGGGCCTCCTACGAGCAGTACTTC,CASSLVGASYEQYF,NA,TRBV7-3,NA,TRBJ2-7
TGTGCCAGTAGTTTTTCGACAGGTAGAAACACTGAAGCTTTCTTT,CASSFSTGRNTEAFF,NA,TRBV19,NA,TRBJ1-1
TGTGCCATCAGTGCGACTAGCGGCTTCCAAGAGACCCAGTACTTC,CAISATSGFQETQYF,NA,TRBV10-3,TRBD2,TRBJ2-5
TGTGCCAGCAGCCCTAGCGCGGGGAACACTGAAGCTTTCTTT,CASSPSAGNTEAFF,once,TRBV11-2,NA,TRBJ1-1
TGCGCCAGCAGCCAAGATTTCCAGGGCGCTGAGCACACTGAAGCTTTCTTT,CASSQDFQGAEHTEAFF,NA,TRBV4-1,NA,TRBJ1-1
TGTGCCACCAGCAGAGATCGACAGGGAGTAGGTCAGCCCCAGCATTTT,CATSRDRQGVGQPQHF,NA,TRBV15,TRBD1,TRBJ1-5
TGTGCCAGCAGCGTCAGGGACTACGAGCAGTACTTC,CASSVRDYEQYF,NA,TRBV7-2,NA,TRBJ2-7
TGCGCCAGCAGCTCGCGCAGCCAAGGAGGCACTGAAGCTTTCTTT,CASSSRSQGGTEAFF,NA,TRBV5-1,NA,TRBJ1-1
TGCGCCAGCAGCTTGAGGGGGTCTGAAGCTTTCTTT,CASSLRGSEAFF,NA,TRBV5-1,NA,TRBJ1-1
TGTGCCAGCAGTTTCTCCTCGGTTGGGCAGGGGGAAGTTTCGGACACCTTC,CASSFSSVGQGEVSDTF,NA,TRBV28,TRBD1,TRBJ1-2
TGCAGCGTTGGCGGACAGGGGGGCTCCGACTATGGCTACACCTTC,CSVGGQGGSDYGYTF,NA,TRBV29-1,TRBD1,TRBJ1-2
TGTGCCAGCAGCGTAGGCCTAGCGGGGGGCGGAGAGACCCAGTACTTC,CASSVGLAGGGETQYF,NA,TRBV9,TRBD2,TRBJ2-5
TGTGCCATGGGGACTAGCGGGGGGGAAGATACGCAGTATTTT,CAMGTSGGEDTQYF,NA,TRBV10-3,TRBD2,TRBJ2-3
TGTGCCAGCAGTTATATCTCCGGCACCGGGGAGCTGTTTTTT,CASSYISGTGELFF,NA,TRBV6-5,NA,TRBJ2-2
TGTGCCAGCAGTTTAGGAGGCTCGGGTGAAGCTTTCTTT,CASSLGGSGEAFF,NA,TRBV6-6,NA,TRBJ1-1
TGTGCCAGCAGTGACCGTTTCTCGACAGTGAACACTGAAGCTTTCTTT,CASSDRFSTVNTEAFF,NA,TRBV27,NA,TRBJ1-1
TGTGCCAGTAGTATAAGAGGTTTCAACACTGAAGCTTTCTTT,CASSIRGFNTEAFF,once,TRBV19,NA,TRBJ1-1
TGCAGCGTTCCCGGGACAGGGGGCTTTCGCTATGGCTACACCTTC,CSVPGTGGFRYGYTF,NA,TRBV29-1,TRBD1,TRBJ1-2
TGTGCCAGCAGCCGCGCGACAGATACGCAGTATTTT,CASSRATDTQYF,NA,TRBV7-9,NA,TRBJ2-3
TGCGCCAGCAGTGCCCGGGGGAGCTCCTACGAGCAGTACTTC,CASSARGSSYEQYF,NA,TRBV10-1,NA,TRBJ2-7
TGCAGCGTTGAAGGGGATACAGGGACCTACGAGCAGTACTTC,CSVEGDTGTYEQYF,NA,TRBV29-1,NA,TRBJ2-7
TGTGCCACCCCCATCCGGGGGAACTGCGAGCAGTACTTC,CATPIRGNCEQYF,NA,TRBV6-4,NA,TRBJ2-7
TGTGCCAGCAGCTTTTCGGGGTTGAGCTCCTACGAGCAGTACTTC,CASSFSGLSSYEQYF,NA,TRBV13,NA,TRBJ2-7
TGTGCCAGCAGTTTAGCGGGGGCCCTCACAGATACGCAGTATTTT,CASSLAGALTDTQYF,NA,TRBV27,NA,TRBJ2-3
TGTGCCAGCAGCTTGGCAGGGGGCAATCAGCCCCAGCATTTT,CASSLAGGNQPQHF,NA,TRBV5-5,NA,TRBJ1-5